This T cell receptor beta chain was sequenced in a study of T cells in localized non-small cell lung cancer. V lost 2 bases, J lost 5 bases, and 8 bases lay in between. The CDR3 length is 13 residues. Per germline, CDR1 SGHRS and CDR2 YFSETQ. Repertoires were generated with immunoSEQ multiplex PCR, while TCRdb's copy carries only in-frame clones and drops some. The sample consists of tens of thousands of clones, about four fifths of them appearing once. The chain is built from TRBV5-1 and TRBJ2-1, with a weak D call TRBD1 (6 bases). The sample consisted of peripheral blood, taken before any cancer treatment. This receptor was identified in a female donor older than 55 with stage I lung adenocarcinoma. The CDR3 loop reads CASSFSGDNEQFF. CDR3 in DNA: TGCGCCAGCAGCTTTTCAGGGGACAATGAGCAGTTCTTC.